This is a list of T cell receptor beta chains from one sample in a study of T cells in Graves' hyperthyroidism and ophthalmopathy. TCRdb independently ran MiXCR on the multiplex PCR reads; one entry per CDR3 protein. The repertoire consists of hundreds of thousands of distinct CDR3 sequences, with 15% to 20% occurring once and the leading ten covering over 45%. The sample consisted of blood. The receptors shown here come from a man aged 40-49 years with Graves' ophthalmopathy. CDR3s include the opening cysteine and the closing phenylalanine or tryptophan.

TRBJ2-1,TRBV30,CAWKVVQGRNEQFF
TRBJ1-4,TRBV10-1,CASTPPSDRRGDRTNEKLFF
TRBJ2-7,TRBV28,CASSSPRQGAGEQYF
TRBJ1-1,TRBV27,CASTSGGRNTEAFF
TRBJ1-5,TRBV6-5,CASSYRDQPQHF
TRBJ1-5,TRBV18,CASSQMGQGRQPQHF
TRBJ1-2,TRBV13,CASSNSGGSYGYTF
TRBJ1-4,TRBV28,CAIKGGRANEKLFF
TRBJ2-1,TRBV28,CASTLRVSGQQFF
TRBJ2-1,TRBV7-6,CASSFRTSGRTSSDEQFF
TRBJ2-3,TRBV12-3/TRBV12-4,CASSLAPGQALPFQVGDTQYF
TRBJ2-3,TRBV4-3,CASSPGPGGADTQYF
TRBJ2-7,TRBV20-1,CSASASGSPEQYF
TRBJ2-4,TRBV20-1,CSARTPTEAKNIQYF
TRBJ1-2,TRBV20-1,CSADSGGFGYTF
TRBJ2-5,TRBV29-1,CSVERTGMYQETQYF
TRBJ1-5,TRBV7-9,CASSLVGTGGNQPQHF
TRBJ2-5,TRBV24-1,CATSAGTPWGGETQYF
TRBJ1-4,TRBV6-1,CASSPAHNEKLFF
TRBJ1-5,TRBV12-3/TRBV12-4,CASRRTGGGQPQHF
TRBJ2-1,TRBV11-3,CASSVVAGSYNEQFF
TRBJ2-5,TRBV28,CASSPIEETQYF
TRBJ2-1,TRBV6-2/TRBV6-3,CASSNPQGSYNEQFF
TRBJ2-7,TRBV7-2,CASSLAGRQGEQYF
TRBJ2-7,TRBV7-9,CASSGVMRQGAEGYEQYF
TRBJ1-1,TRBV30,CAWSQQGVGAFF
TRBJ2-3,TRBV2,CASSAEQLSTDTQYF
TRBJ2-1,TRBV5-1,CASSPGLAGGRNEQFF
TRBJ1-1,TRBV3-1,CASSQGSGRSEAFF
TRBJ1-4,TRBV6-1,CASSEKLGEKLFF
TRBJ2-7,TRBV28,CASSSESAFLYEQYF
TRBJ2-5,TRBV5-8,CASSFSPSGPTQYF
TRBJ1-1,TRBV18,CASSPLGLRAEAFF
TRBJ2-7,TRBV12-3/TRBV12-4,CASSPNLIAYEQYF
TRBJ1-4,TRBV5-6,CASSDFGQGDEKLFF
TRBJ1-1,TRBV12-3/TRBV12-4,CASSFNHAEAFF
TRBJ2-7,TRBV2,CASSRDSGFYEQYF
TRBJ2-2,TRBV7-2,CASSRLALNTGELFF
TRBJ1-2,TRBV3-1,CASSQRTGSYGYTF
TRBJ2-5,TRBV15,CATSRGGSGSFGETQYF